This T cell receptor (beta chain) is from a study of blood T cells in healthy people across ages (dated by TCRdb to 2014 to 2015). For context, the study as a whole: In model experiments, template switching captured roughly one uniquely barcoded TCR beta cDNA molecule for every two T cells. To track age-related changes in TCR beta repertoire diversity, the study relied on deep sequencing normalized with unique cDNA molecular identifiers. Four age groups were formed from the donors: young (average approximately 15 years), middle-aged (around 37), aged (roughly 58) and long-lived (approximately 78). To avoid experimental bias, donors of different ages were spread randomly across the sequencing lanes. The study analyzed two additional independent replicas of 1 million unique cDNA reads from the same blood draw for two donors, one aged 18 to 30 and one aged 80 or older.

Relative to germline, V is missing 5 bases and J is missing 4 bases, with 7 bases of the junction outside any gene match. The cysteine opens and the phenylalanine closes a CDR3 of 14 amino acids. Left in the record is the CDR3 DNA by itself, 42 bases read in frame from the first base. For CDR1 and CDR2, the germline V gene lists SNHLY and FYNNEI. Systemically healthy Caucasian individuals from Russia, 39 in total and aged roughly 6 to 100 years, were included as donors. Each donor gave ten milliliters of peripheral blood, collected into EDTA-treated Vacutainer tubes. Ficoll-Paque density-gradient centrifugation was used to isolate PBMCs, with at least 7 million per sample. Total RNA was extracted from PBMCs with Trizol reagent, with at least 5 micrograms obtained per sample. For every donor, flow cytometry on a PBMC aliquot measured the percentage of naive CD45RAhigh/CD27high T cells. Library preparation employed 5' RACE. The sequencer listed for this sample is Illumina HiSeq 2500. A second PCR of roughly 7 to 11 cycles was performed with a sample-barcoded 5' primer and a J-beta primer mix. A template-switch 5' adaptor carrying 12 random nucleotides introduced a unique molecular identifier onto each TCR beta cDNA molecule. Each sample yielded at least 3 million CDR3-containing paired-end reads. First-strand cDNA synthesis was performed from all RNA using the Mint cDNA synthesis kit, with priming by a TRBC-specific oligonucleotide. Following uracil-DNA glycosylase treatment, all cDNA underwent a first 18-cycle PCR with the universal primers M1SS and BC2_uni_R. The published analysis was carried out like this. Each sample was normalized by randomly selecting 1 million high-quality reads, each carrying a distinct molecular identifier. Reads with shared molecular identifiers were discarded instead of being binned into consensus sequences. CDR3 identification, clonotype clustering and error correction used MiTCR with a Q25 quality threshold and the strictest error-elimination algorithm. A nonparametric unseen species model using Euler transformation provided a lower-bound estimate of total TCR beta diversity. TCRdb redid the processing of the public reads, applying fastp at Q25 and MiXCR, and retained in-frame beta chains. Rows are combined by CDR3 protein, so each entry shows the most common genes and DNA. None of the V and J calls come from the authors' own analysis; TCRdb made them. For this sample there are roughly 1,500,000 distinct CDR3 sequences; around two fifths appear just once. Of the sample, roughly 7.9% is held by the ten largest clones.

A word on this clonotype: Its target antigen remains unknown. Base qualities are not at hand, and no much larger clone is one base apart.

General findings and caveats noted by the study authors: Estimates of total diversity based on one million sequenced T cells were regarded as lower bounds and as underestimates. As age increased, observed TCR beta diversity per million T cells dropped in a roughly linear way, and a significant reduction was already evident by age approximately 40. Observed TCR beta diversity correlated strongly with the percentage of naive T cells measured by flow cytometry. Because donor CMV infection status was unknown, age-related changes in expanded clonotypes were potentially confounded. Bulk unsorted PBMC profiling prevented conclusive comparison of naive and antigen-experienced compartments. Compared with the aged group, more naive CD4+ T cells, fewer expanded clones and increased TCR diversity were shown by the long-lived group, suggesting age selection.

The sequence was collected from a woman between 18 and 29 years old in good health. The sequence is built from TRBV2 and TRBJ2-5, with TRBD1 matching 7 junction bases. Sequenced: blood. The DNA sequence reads TGTGCCAGCAGTAAGGGGGCAGTGGGAGAGACCCAGTACTTC. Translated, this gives CASSKGAVGETQYF.